The following is a TCR beta chain sequence with its context. TCRdb's copy holds only in-frame clones and misses some; the assay was immunoSEQ multiplex PCR. Of around 330,000 clones listed, approximately 91% were seen once; the top ten hold over 4%. Trimming removed 4 bases from V and 8 bases from J, with 9 bases in between. The CDR3 is 13 residues long. Germline V gene data show CDR1 as SNHLY and CDR2 as FYNNEI. This sample was taken from a study of blood T cell repertoires in COVID-19. Participant ages covered roughly 18 to 89 years across around 22 US areas. Allocation to cohorts depended on clinical history reported by the participants. Among Cohort 3 donors, those recovered had two negative PCRs, clearance, or symptom resolution.

The chain carries TRBV2 and TRBJ1-6; possible D gene TRBD1, 6 bases. Sequenced sample: PBMCs or T cells enriched from blood (not recorded which). This sequence was found in a man in his sixties who had recovered from COVID-19. CDR3 nucleotide sequence: TGTGCCAGCAGTGTACAGGGTTATTCACCCCTCCACTTT. This encodes CASSVQGYSPLHF.